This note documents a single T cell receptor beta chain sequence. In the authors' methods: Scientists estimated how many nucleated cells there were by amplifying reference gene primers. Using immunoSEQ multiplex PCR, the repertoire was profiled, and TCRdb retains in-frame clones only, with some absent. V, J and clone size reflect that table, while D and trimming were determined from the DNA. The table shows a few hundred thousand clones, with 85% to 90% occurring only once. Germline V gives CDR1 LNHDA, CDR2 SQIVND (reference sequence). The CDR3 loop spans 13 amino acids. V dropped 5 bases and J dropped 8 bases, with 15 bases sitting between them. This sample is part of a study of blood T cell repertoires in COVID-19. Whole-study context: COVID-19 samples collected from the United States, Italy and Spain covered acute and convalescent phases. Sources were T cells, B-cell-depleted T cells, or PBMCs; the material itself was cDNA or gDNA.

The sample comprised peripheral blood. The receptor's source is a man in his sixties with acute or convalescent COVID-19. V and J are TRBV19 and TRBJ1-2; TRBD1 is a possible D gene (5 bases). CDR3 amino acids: CASSQGRTSGYTF. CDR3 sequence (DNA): TGTGCCAGTAGTCAAGGGAGGACATCCGGCTACACCTTC. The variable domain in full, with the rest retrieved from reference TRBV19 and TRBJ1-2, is DGGITQSPKYLFRKEGQNVTLSCEQNLNHDAMYWYRQDPGQGLRLIYYSQIVNDFQKGDIAEGYSVSREKKESFPLTVTSAQKNPTAFYLCASSQGRTSGYTFGSGTRLTVV.